This T cell receptor (beta chain) was identified in a study of T cells in Graves' hyperthyroidism and ophthalmopathy. This clonotype was counted many times. Antigen specificity is unknown. Thyroid ultrasound, orbital computed tomography, clinical symptoms, and serum thyroxine and TRAb underpinned diagnoses. TCR beta CDR3 regions were amplified from RNA. The TCR CDR3 first-round RT-PCR relied on the HTBI primer set. TCRdb used MiXCR to reprocess the multiplex PCR reads, holding one entry per CDR3 protein. The data hold more than 500,000 distinct CDR3 sequences, with 15% to 20% observed a single time. The germline CDR1 and CDR2 sequences are DFQATT and SNEGSKA (reference sequence). The CDR3 extends over 14 amino acids. The V gene lost 6 bases and the J gene lost 5 bases, with 19 bases spanning the gap. Study-level results: Also found in blood were most expanded thyroid clonotypes above 0.001. Ophthalmopathy prediction by the model preceded onset by a median approximately 5.9 months.

The sequence was obtained from a woman in her 30s with Graves' ophthalmopathy. This rearrangement joins TRBV20-1 to TRBJ2-5; possibly TRBD2 for D (5 bases). Sequencing input: blood. The CDR3: CSATDMGSMETQYF. The DNA of the CDR3 is TGCAGTGCAACTGACATGGGGAGTATGGAGACCCAGTACTTC.